The rows below give T cell receptor beta chains drawn from one sample of a study of T cells expressing NK-cell markers. TCRdb reprocessed the 5' RACE reads; each CDR3 protein has one entry and no DNA is given. The sample has 400,000 to 500,000 distinct CDR3 sequences. Sequenced: blood T cells: a sorted CD56 or NKG2C T cell subset, CD4+ or CD8+ T cells, or bulk PBMC T cells (not recorded which). The source of these receptors is a woman aged 18 to 75 in good health. Each CDR3 is given with its conserved first and last residue. The order of the fields is J gene, V gene, CDR3 protein.

TRBJ2-2 | TRBV7-2 | CASSLVGRAGEAGELFF
TRBJ2-7 | TRBV7-8 | CASSPHIPSPEQYF
TRBJ1-5 | TRBV27 | CASSHGQGGRQPQHF
TRBJ2-1 | TRBV29-1 | CSVPSGRNYNEQFF
TRBJ2-1 | TRBV7-9 | CASHTPGLQNEQFF
TRBJ2-3 | TRBV7-2 | CASSLGGTTQYF
TRBJ2-1 | TRBV2 | CASILGIEQFF
TRBJ2-2 | TRBV11-2 | CASSPSWTGELFF
TRBJ1-2 | TRBV20-1 | CSARDGGTGAGYTF
TRBJ1-1 | TRBV20-1 | CSASLRENTEAFF
TRBJ2-3 | TRBV12-3/TRBV12-4 | CASSLDEGDTQYF
TRBJ1-3 | TRBV12-3/TRBV12-4 | CASSLSPTGSGNTIYF
TRBJ2-1 | TRBV29-1 | CSVEIGLADPFGLYNEQFF
TRBJ1-2 | TRBV7-9 | CASSFEANYGYTF
TRBJ2-7 | TRBV4-2 | CASSQTGGVYEQYF
TRBJ2-1 | TRBV27 | CASSTLAGGSYNEQFF
TRBJ2-7 | TRBV3-1 | CASSQVLVHEQYF
TRBJ1-5 | TRBV5-1 | CASSKPGGGSNQPQHF
TRBJ2-7 | TRBV28 | CASSLLAGAEEQYF
TRBJ1-5 | TRBV6-5 | CASSFQGAGLLSNQPQHF
TRBJ1-1 | TRBV6-6 | CASEGAVPEAFF
TRBJ1-2 | TRBV5-1 | CASSLDQTFYGYTF
TRBJ2-2 | TRBV5-4 | CASWQGNTGELFF
TRBJ1-4 | TRBV12-3/TRBV12-4 | CASSSRFRDEKLFF
TRBJ2-7 | TRBV20-1 | CSASPSGTFGQYF
TRBJ2-5 | TRBV6-1 | CASSAFPSGARETQYF
TRBJ2-2 | TRBV4-3 | CASSQGPGGADTGELFF
TRBJ2-7 | TRBV20-1 | CSARETGTSGRTSYEQYF
TRBJ2-1 | TRBV5-1 | CASSLVRSYNEQFF
TRBJ2-3 | TRBV4-1 | CASSQRRGDTDTQYF
TRBJ2-3 | TRBV11-1 | CASSFSADRGPFAQYF
TRBJ2-3 | TRBV6-1 | CAVSALAGGTDTQYF
TRBJ1-5 | TRBV28 | CASSSGGAPGNQPQHF
TRBJ2-5 | TRBV12-3/TRBV12-4 | CASSLRQSGRTQYF
TRBJ2-1 | TRBV20-1 | CSTSGGDYNEQFF
TRBJ2-3 | TRBV19 | CASSISGRTDTQYF
TRBJ2-2 | TRBV11-2 | CASSHNQGAGGELFF
TRBJ2-1 | TRBV20-1 | CSAPRGEANEQFF
TRBJ2-5 | TRBV12-3/TRBV12-4 | CASSLGGAETQYF